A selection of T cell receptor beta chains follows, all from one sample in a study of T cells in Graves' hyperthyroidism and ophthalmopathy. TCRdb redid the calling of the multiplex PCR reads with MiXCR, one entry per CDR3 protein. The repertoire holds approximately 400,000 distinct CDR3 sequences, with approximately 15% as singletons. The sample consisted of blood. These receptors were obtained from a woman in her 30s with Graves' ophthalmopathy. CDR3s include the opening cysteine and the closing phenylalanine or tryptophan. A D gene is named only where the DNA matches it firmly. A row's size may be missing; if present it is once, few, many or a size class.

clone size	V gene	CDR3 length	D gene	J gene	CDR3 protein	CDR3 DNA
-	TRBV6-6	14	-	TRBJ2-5	CASSYSQSQETQYF	TGTGCCAGCAGTTACTCACAGTCCCAAGAGACCCAGTACTTC
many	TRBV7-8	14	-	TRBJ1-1	CASSTQGVSTEAFF	TGTGCCAGCAGTACCCAAGGGGTTTCCACTGAAGCTTTCTTT
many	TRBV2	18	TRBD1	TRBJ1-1	CASSEFRQGGGENTEAFF	TGTGCCAGCAGTGAGTTCCGACAGGGGGGTGGGGAGAACACTGAAGCTTTCTTT
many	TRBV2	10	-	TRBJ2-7	CASSGYEQYF	TGTGCCAGCAGTGGTTACGAGCAGTACTTC
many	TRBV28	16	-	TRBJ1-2	CASTPSWRPTDYGYTF	TGTGCCAGCACCCCTTCCTGGAGGCCTACTGACTATGGCTACACCTTC
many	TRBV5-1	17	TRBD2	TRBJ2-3	CASSSYQTSGFTDTQYF	TGCGCCAGCAGCTCCTACCAGACTAGCGGATTCACAGATACGCAGTATTTT
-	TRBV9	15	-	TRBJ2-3	CASSVDTNRGDTQYF	TGTGCCAGCAGCGTAGATACAAATCGGGGAGATACGCAGTATTTT
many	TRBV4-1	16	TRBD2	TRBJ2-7	CASSQGSLAGPYEQYF	TGCGCCAGCAGCCAAGGTAGTTTAGCGGGTCCCTACGAGCAGTACTTC
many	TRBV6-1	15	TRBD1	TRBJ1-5	CASSGGTGLNQPQHF	TGTGCCAGCAGTGGGGGGACAGGACTCAATCAGCCCCAGCATTTT
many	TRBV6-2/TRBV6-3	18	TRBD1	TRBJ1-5	CASRGTGAKAENLQPQHF	TGTGCCAGCAGGGGGACAGGGGCGAAAGCGGAGAACTTGCAGCCCCAGCATTTT
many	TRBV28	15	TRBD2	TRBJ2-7	CASSSETSGDYEQYF	TGTGCCAGCAGTTCAGAGACTAGCGGGGACTACGAGCAGTACTTC
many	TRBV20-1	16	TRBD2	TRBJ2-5	CSARDRIAGGRETQYF	TGCAGTGCTAGAGATCGAATAGCGGGAGGCAGGGAGACCCAGTACTTC
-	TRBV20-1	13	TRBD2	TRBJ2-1	CSARAPSGGAAFF	TGCAGTGCTAGAGCTCCTAGCGGGGGGGCCGCGTTCTTC
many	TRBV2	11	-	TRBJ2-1	CASSSENEQFF	TGTGCCAGCAGCTCAGAAAATGAGCAGTTCTTC
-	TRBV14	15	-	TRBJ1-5	CASSPPQGSNQPQHF	TGTGCCAGCAGCCCACCCCAAGGGAGCAATCAGCCCCAGCATTTT
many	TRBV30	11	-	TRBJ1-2	CACKINYGYTF	TGTGCCTGTAAGATCAACTATGGCTACACCTTC
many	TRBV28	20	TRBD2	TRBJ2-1	CASSLSFLDTSGGSPFEQFF	TGTGCCAGCAGTTTATCCTTTTTGGATACTAGCGGGGGGTCCCCATTTGAGCAGTTCTTC
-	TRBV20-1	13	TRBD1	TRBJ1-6	CSADGTGLSPLHF	TGCAGTGCTGACGGGACAGGGCTGTCACCCCTCCACTTT
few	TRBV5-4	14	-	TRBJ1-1	CASSGGRLNTEAFF	TGTGCCAGCAGCGGGGGACGGCTGAACACTGAAGCTTTCTTT
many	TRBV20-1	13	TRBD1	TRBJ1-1	CSARGTGGTEAFF	TGCAGTGCAAGGGGGACAGGGGGCACTGAAGCTTTCTTT
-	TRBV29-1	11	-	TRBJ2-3	CSGLAADTQYF	TGCAGCGGACTGGCGGCAGATACGCAGTATTTT
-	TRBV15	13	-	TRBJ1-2	CATSRDQQSGYTF	TGTGCCACCAGCAGAGATCAGCAATCTGGCTACACCTTC
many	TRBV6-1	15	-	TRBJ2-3	CASSEGPTRTDTQYF	TGTGCCAGCAGTGAAGGCCCAACTAGAACAGATACGCAGTATTTT
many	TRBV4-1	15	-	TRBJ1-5	CASSLKPGTNQPQHF	TGCGCCAGCAGCTTAAAGCCGGGGACCAATCAGCCCCAGCATTTT
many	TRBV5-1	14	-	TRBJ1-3	CASSRDLSGNTIYF	TGCGCCAGCAGCCGTGACCTCTCTGGAAACACCATATATTTT
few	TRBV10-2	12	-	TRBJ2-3	CASTSASDTQYF	TGCGCCAGCACTAGTGCTTCTGATACGCAGTATTTT
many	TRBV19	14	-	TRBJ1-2	CASSMEFARSGYTF	TGTGCCAGTAGTATGGAATTCGCGCGGAGCGGCTACACCTTC
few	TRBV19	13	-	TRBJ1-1	CASSGTVNPEAFF	TGTGCCAGTAGTGGTACAGTCAATCCTGAAGCTTTCTTT
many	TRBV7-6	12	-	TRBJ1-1	CASSLEGISTFF	TGTGCCAGCAGCTTAGAGGGGATTTCAACTTTCTTT
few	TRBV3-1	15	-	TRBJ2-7	CASSQVYDSSYEQYF	TGTGCCAGCAGCCAAGTGTATGACAGTTCCTACGAGCAGTACTTC
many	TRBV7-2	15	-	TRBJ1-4	CASTPQGGSNEKLFF	TGTGCCAGCACCCCCCAAGGTGGATCTAATGAAAAACTGTTTTTT
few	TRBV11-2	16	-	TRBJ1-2	CASSLGSVGGRHGYTF	TGTGCCAGCAGCTTAGGGTCGGTCGGGGGGCGGCATGGCTACACCTTC
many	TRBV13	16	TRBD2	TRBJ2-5	CASSGGGLTSKETQYF	TGTGCCAGCAGCGGGGGGGGACTAACATCAAAAGAGACCCAGTACTTC
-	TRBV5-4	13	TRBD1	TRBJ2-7	CASSLPTGDEQYF	TGTGCCAGCAGCTTGCCAACAGGGGACGAGCAGTACTTC
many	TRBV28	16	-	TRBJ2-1	CASSLRDRSSYNEQFF	TGTGCCAGCAGTTTACGCGACCGGAGCTCCTACAATGAGCAGTTCTTC
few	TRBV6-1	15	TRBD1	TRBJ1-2	CASNRAPGQVAGYTF	TGTGCCAGCAATCGCGCGCCGGGACAGGTCGCGGGCTACACCTTC
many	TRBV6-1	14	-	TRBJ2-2	CAAPPTGAGGELFF	TGTGCCGCACCCCCAACAGGAGCGGGCGGGGAGCTGTTTTTT
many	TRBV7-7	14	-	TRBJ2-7	CASSPRYNPYEQYF	TGTGCTAGCAGCCCTAGGTACAACCCCTACGAGCAGTACTTC
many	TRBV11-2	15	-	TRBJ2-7	CASSSVRLGSYEQYF	TGTGCCAGCAGCTCAGTTAGGCTAGGGTCCTACGAGCAGTACTTC
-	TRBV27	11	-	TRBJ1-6	CASGINSPLHF	TGTGCCAGCGGTATTAATTCACCCCTCCACTTT
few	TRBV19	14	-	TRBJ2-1	CASSIDESFYEQFF	TGTGCCAGTAGTATAGATGAAAGTTTCTATGAGCAGTTCTTC
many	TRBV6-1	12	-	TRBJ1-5	CASRDLNQPQHF	TGTGCCAGCAGGGACCTCAATCAGCCCCAGCATTTT
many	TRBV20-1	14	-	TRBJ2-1	CSARDRDLYNEQFF	TGCAGTGCTAGAGATCGCGACTTATACAATGAGCAGTTCTTC
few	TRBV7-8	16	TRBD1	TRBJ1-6	CASSPTTGVYNSPLHF	TGTGCCAGCAGCCCCACGACAGGGGTGTATAATTCACCCCTCCACTTT
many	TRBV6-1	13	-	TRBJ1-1	CASTGRVNTEAFF	TGTGCCAGCACGGGACGGGTGAACACTGAAGCTTTCTTT
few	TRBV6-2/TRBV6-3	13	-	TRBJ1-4	CASTQPRNEKLFF	TGTGCCAGCACCCAGCCTCGTAATGAAAAACTGTTTTTT
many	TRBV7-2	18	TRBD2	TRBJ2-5	CASSLALSGGAARETQYF	TGTGCCAGCAGCTTAGCGCTAAGCGGGGGGGCCGCCCGGGAGACCCAGTACTTC
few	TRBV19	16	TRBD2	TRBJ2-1	CASSTQRAGGPNEQFF	TGTGCCAGTAGTACCCAGAGAGCGGGGGGGCCCAATGAGCAGTTCTTC
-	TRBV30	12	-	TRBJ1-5	CAWSRANQPQHF	TGTGCCTGGAGTAGGGCAAATCAGCCCCAGCATTTT
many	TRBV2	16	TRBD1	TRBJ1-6	CASSVDKGASNSPLHF	TGTGCCAGCAGCGTCGACAAGGGGGCATCAAATTCACCCCTCCACTTT
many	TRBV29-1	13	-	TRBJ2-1	CSVRGYSYNEQFF	TGCAGCGTTAGGGGATACTCCTACAATGAGCAGTTCTTC
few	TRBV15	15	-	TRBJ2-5	CATSRGHSGQETQYF	TGTGCCACCAGCAGAGGTCACAGCGGACAAGAGACCCAGTACTTC
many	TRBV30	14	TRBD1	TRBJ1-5	CAWRGQGTTQPQHF	TGTGCCTGGAGAGGACAGGGAACGACGCAGCCCCAGCATTTT
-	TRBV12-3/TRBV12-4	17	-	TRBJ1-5	CASSFVAGGGSNQPQHF	TGTGCCAGCAGTTTCGTTGCGGGGGGGGGTAGCAATCAGCCCCAGCATTTT
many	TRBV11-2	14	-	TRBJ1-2	CASSLHPESEGYTF	TGTGCCAGCAGCTTACATCCGGAGTCTGAAGGCTACACCTTC
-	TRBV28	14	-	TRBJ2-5	CASSDQRGRKTQYF	TGTGCCAGCAGTGACCAACGGGGGCGAAAGACCCAGTACTTC
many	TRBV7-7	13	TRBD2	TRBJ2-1	CASSRGTNNEQFF	TGTGCTAGCAGCCGAGGGACTAACAATGAGCAGTTCTTC